Below, one T cell receptor (beta chain) is given with its context. The antigen it recognizes is unknown. No per-base quality is available; no much larger clone lies one base away. The CDR3 regions of human TCRbeta chains were subjected to immunosequencing. Processing in the source paper ran as follows. TCRs in the repertoires were compared against a reference library of SARS-CoV-2-specific TCRs that had been generated with the MIRA antigen-specificity platform. Breadth was defined as the fraction of unique TCRs that were SARS-CoV-2-associated, and depth was defined as the fraction of total T cells that were SARS-CoV-2-associated. Using the MIRA data, each spike-specific TCR was assigned both to the spike region to which the TCR was reactive and to a CD4 or CD8 class. Log10-transformed breadth and depth values were compared by one-way ANOVA with Sidak's multiple comparisons tests. This is the immuneACCESS table as TCRdb keeps it, with only in-frame sequences that have V and J called. A part of the clones is gone; compared with another copy, unresolved V genes explain less than half, and the rest is unexplained. The DNA gave D and trimming, while V, J and clone size come from that table. The sample table records more than 95,000 clones; around 89% of these occur just once. About 7.1% of the sample is held by the ten biggest clonotypes.

Reading the germline V gene (reference sequence) gives CDR1 SGHNT and CDR2 YYREEE. V drops 0 bases and J drops 5 bases, leaving 9 bases in between. The CDR3 measures 14 amino acids from cysteine to phenylalanine. Here the CDR3 DNA is all that survives: 42 bases in frame from base 1. This specimen's time point label, per the study, means: about 28 days (+/-7) after the second vaccine dose. AZD1222 recipients with second doses at about 4 weeks or about 12 weeks were pooled, because spike-specific TCR depth and breadth did not differ between schedules. The vaccinee samples were drawn from two UK trials, COV001 and COV002, one of which was a single-blind randomized controlled phase 2/3 trial testing AZD1222 (ChAdOx1 nCoV-19) in healthy adults. For TCRbeta chain sequencing, PBMC samples from trial participants were taken at day 0 and at day 28 after the second dose. The sample originates from a study of T cell responses to AZD1222 COVID-19 vaccine (TCRdb year 2021). With respect to the entire study: TCR sequencing was performed for over 230 trial participants, of whom around 200 were given two doses of AZD1222 and about 25 were given two doses of MenACWY control vaccine. Enrollment into the trials was organized by age into subgroups of 18-55, 56-69 and 70-plus years, and those subgroups contained approximately 160, 26 and 62 TCR-sequenced participants, respectively. What the research found in general, with its limitations: Participants were mostly white British and included more females than males, and it was suggested by the authors that clonal diversity may have been underestimated. The vaccine-associated CD4 TCRs covered the entire spike protein, and the dominant responses fell in regions 160-218 and 743-854. Conclusions about previously exposed vaccinees were limited because only six AZD1222 recipients were SARS-CoV-2 seropositive at baseline. Spike-specific TCR breadth and depth rose significantly after two AZD1222 doses compared with day 0 and with MenACWY recipients. Because no day 14 peak-response samples were available, repertoires were characterized only after the peak T cell response. Nearly half of unique spike-specific TCRs reportedly recognized epitopes outside regions mutated in the B.1.351 and B.1.1.7 variants. The 56-69-year group was small, and its depth increase did not reach significance, likely because of low power.

The sequence came from an adult who received the AZD1222 COVID-19 vaccine. This receptor chain uses TRBV5-4 and TRBJ2-1, with the D gene too uncertain to name. This material consisted of peripheral blood, taken 28 days after the second AZD1222 dose. The DNA sequence is as follows: TGTGCCAGCAGCTTGGGGCAGGCAAACAATGAGCAGTTCTTC. Its protein is CASSLGQANNEQFF. This CDR3, with the reference TRBV5-4 and TRBJ2-1 proteins standing in past its ends, gives the full variable domain ETGVTQSPTHLIKTRGQQVTLRCSSQSGHNTVSWYQQALGQGPQFIFQYYREEENGRGNFPPRFSGLQFPNYSSELNVNALELDDSALYLCASSLGQANNEQFFGPGTRLTVL.